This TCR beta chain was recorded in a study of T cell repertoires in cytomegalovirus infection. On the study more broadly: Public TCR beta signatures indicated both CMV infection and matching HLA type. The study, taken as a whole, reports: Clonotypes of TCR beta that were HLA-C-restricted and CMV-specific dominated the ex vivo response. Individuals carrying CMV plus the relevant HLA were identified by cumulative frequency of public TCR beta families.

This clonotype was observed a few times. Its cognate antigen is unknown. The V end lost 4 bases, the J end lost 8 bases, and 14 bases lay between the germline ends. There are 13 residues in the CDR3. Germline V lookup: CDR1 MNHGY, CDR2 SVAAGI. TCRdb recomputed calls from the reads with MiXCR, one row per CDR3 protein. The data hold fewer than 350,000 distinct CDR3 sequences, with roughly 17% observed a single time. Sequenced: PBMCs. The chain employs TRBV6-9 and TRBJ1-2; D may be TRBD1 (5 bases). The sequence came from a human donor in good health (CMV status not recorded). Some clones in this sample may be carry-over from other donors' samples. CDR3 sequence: CASSLMGGRGYTF. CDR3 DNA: TGTGCCAGCAGTTTAATGGGGGGTCGAGGCTACACCTTC.